Listed below are T cell receptor beta chains from one sample, sequenced in a study of blood T cell repertoires in COVID-19. Sequencing used immunoSEQ multiplex PCR; TCRdb keeps in-frame clones, though not all of them. The sample carries more than 150,000 clones, 70% to 90% recorded once. Sequencing was carried out using peripheral blood. The receptors come from a man between 70 and 80 years old with active or convalescent COVID-19. Each CDR3 is given with its conserved first and last residue. A D gene is named only where the DNA matches it firmly. Clone size appears in some rows only: once, few, many, or a class for an expanded clone.

>TRBV3-1/TRBV3-2|.|.|TRBJ2-2
TGTGCCAGCAGCCAAGAGAGAATACTGAACACCGGGGAGCTGTTTTTT
CASSQERILNTGELFF
>TRBV24-1|.|TRBD1|TRBJ2-1
TGTGCCACCGCACCTGCCCCCGGGACAGGACACAATGAGCAGTTCTTC
CATAPAPGTGHNEQFF
>TRBV14|.|TRBD1|TRBJ1-1
TGTGCCAGCAGCCCAGGGGGCTGGGACACTGAAGCTTTCTTT
CASSPGGWDTEAFF
>TRBV3-1/TRBV3-2|.|.|TRBJ1-6
TGTGCCAGCAGCCCGGGAAATTCACCCCTCCACTTT
CASSPGNSPLHF
>TRBV24-1|.|TRBD1|TRBJ2-5
TGTGCCACCAGTGACCACGGGACAGCACAAGAGACCCAGTACTTC
CATSDHGTAQETQYF
>TRBV19|.|TRBD1|TRBJ1-2
TGTGCCAGTCTCTCAGGGGGCTGGAGTGGCTACACCTTC
CASLSGGWSGYTF
>TRBV7-8|.|.|TRBJ1-3
TGTGCCAGCAGCCCCGGGACACTTGGAAACACCATATATTTT
CASSPGTLGNTIYF
>TRBV6-1|.|.|TRBJ2-7
TGTGCCAGCAGTGAATGGGGACACTTTCAGTACTTC
CASSEWGHFQYF
>TRBV2|.|.|TRBJ1-1
TGTGCCAGCAGGGGGCTAAAAAACACTGAAGCTTTCTTT
CASRGLKNTEAFF
>TRBV5-6|.|.|TRBJ2-5
TGTGCCAGCAGCCGGAGGGGTCAAGGCGGGGAGACCCAGTACTTC
CASSRRGQGGETQYF
>TRBV24-1|.|TRBD1|TRBJ2-3
TGTGCCACCAGTGAGACAGGGCCTAGGACAGATACGCAGTATTTT
CATSETGPRTDTQYF
>TRBV6-5|many|TRBD1|TRBJ1-1
TGTGCCAGCAGCGATAGGGGGCGGACTGAAGCTTTCTTT
CASSDRGRTEAFF
>TRBV23-1|.|TRBD1|TRBJ2-7
TGCGCCAGCAGTCAACGGTTGGGACAGGGGACCAGGGCCTCCTACGAGCAGTACTTC
CASSQRLGQGTRASYEQYF
>TRBV5-8|few|.|TRBJ1-5
TGTGCCAGCAGCTCATCCCGGGGGAGGCCCAATCAGCCCCAGCATTTT
CASSSSRGRPNQPQHF